The 2 T cell receptor beta chains in this list originate from one sample, sequenced in a study of OX40 agonist ivuxolimab in advanced cancers. TCRdb's copy holds only in-frame clones and misses some; the assay was immunoSEQ multiplex PCR. The sample consists of 20,000 or so clones, 70% to 80% of them appearing once. This sample comprised CD4+ or CD8+ T cells sorted from blood, obtained in a trial of the OX40 agonist ivuxolimab. All receptors come from an adult with an advanced solid tumor such as melanoma, head and neck, liver or kidney cancer.

This clone was counted once. The chain uses TRBV7-2 and TRBJ2-1, with TRBD2 matching over 13 bases. This CDR3 has 16 residues. Trimming at V came to 6 bases and at J to 5 bases, leaving 7 bases not matched to a gene. Germline V gene lookup returns CDR1 SGHTA and CDR2 FQGNSA. CDR3 residues: CASRRTSGSYHNEQFF. CDR3 nucleotide sequence: TGTGCCAGCAGACGGACTAGCGGGAGTTACCACAATGAGCAGTTCTTC. Using reference TRBV7-2 and TRBJ2-1 for the parts outside the CDR3, the full variable domain is GAGVSQSPSNKVTEKGKDVELRCDPISGHTALYWYRQSLGQGLEFLIYFQGNSAPDKSGLPSDRFSAERTGGSVSTLTIQRTQQEDSAVYLCASRRTSGSYHNEQFFGPGTRLTVL.

The V and J genes are TRBV6-6 and TRBJ1-1; D might be TRBD1 (6 bases). Trimming pared 7 bases from V and 0 bases from J, leaving 12 bases between. The V gene's germline CDR1 is MNHNY and CDR2 SVGAGI (reference sequence). The CDR3 is 14 amino acids. CDR3 region: CASKPGHMNTEAFF. The CDR3 DNA reads TGTGCCAGCAAGCCGGGACACATGAACACTGAAGCTTTCTTT.